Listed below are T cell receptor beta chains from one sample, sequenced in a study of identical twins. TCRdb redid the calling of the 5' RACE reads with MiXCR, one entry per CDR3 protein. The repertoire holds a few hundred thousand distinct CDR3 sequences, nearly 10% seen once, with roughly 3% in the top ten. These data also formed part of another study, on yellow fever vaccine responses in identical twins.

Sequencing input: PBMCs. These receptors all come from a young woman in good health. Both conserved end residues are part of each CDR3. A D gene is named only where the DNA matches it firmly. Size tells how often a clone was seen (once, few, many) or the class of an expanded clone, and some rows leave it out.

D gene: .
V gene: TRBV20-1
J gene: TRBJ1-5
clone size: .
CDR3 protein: CSARGGSYSNQPQHF
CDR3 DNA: TGCAGTGCTAGAGGGGGGAGTTATAGCAATCAGCCCCAGCATTTT

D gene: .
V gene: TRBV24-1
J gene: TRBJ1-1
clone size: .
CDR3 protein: CATSDGSMNTEAFF
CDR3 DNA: TGTGCCACCAGTGATGGATCTATGAACACTGAAGCTTTCTTT

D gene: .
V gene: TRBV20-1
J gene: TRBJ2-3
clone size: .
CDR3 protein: CSARKGSRPDTQYF
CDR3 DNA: TGCAGTGCTAGAAAGGGCAGCCGCCCAGATACGCAGTATTTT

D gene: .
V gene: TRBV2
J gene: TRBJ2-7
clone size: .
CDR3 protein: CASSEVGGTYEQYF
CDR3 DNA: TGTGCCAGCAGTGAAGTTGGGGGAACCTACGAGCAGTACTTC

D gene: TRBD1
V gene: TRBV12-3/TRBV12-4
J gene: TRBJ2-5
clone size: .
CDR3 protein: CASVKGTGWRETQYF
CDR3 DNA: TGTGCCAGCGTTAAAGGGACAGGGTGGAGGGAGACCCAGTACTTC

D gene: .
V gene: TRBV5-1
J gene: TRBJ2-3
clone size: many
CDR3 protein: CASTRESTDTQYF
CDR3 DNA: TGCGCCAGCACCCGGGAGAGCACAGATACGCAGTATTTT

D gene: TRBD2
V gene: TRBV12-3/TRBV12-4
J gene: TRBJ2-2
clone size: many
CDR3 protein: CASSLTLAGVTGELFF
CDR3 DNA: TGTGCCAGCAGTTTAACTTTAGCGGGAGTAACCGGGGAGCTGTTTTTT

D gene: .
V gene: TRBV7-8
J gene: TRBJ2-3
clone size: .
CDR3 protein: CASSLWGDTQYF
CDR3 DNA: TGTGCCAGCAGCTTATGGGGTGATACGCAGTATTTT

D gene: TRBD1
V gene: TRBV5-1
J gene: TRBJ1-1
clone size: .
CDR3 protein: CASSLSPKRPGGRTEAFF
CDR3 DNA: TGCGCCAGCAGCTTGTCCCCTAAAAGGCCAGGGGGGCGCACTGAAGCTTTCTTT

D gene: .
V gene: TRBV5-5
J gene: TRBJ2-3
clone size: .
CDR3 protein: CASSSRLVGAVTDTQYF
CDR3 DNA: TGTGCCAGCAGCTCGAGACTAGTAGGGGCGGTCACAGATACGCAGTATTTT

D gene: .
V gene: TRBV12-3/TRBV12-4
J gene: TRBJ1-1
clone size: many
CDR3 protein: CASTLPGLNTEAFF
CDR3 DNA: TGTGCCAGCACTTTACCAGGACTTAACACTGAAGCTTTCTTT

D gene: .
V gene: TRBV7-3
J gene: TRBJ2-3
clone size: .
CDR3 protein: CASSLDSLGTDTRYF
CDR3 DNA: TGTGCCAGCAGCCTAGACAGTTTGGGCACAGATACGCGGTATTTT

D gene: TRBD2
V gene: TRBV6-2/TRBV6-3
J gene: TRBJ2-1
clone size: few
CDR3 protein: CASRRTTLGLASPSGPLNEQFF
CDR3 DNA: TGTGCCAGCCGCAGAACGACTTTAGGACTAGCATCCCCCTCAGGCCCGCTCAATGAGCAGTTCTTC

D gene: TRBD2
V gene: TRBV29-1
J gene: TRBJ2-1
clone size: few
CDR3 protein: CSGSPLAGEGQFF
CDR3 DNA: TGCAGCGGTTCCCCACTAGCGGGAGAGGGGCAGTTCTTC

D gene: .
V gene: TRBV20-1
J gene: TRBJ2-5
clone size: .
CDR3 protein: CSARAMRGEQETQYF
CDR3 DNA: TGCAGTGCTAGAGCAATGAGGGGGGAGCAAGAGACCCAGTACTTC

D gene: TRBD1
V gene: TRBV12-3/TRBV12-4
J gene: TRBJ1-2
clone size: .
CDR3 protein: CASKPGGAGYGYTF
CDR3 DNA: TGTGCCAGCAAGCCAGGGGGCGCAGGCTATGGCTACACCTTC

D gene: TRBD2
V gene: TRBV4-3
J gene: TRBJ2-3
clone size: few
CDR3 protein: CASSRTRGVEDTQYF
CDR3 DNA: TGCGCCAGCAGCCGGACTCGGGGGGTAGAGGATACGCAGTATTTT

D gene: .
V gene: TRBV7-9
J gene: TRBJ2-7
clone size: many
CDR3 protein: CASSLVPGFIYEQYF
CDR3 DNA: TGTGCCAGCAGCTTAGTCCCGGGGTTTATCTACGAGCAGTACTTC

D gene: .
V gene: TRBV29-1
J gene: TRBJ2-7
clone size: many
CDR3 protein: CSVAQGSGSYEQYF
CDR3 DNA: TGCAGCGTTGCGCAGGGGTCCGGTTCCTACGAGCAGTACTTC

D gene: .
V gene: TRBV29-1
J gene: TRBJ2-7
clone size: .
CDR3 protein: CSVEKGLQEGSYEQYF
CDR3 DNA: TGCAGCGTTGAAAAGGGACTCCAGGAGGGCTCCTACGAGCAGTACTTC

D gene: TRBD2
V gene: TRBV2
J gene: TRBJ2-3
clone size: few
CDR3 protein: CASTGTRSDTQYF
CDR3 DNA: TGTGCCAGCACAGGGACTAGGTCAGATACGCAGTATTTT

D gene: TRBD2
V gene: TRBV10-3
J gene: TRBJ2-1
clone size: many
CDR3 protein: CATGTSGDNEQFF
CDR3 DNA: TGTGCCACCGGGACTAGCGGCGACAATGAGCAGTTCTTC

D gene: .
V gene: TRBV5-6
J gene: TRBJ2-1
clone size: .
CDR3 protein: CASSLNWDEQFF
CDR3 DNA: TGTGCCAGCAGCTTGAATTGGGATGAGCAGTTCTTC

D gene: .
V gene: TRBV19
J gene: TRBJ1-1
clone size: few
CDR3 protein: CAISDSMNTEAFF
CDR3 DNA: TGTGCCATCTCGGACAGCATGAACACTGAAGCTTTCTTT

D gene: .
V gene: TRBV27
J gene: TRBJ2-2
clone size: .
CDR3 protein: CTSSLSPRPVTGELFF
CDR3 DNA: TGCACCAGCAGTTTATCCCCCAGGCCAGTCACCGGGGAGCTGTTTTTT

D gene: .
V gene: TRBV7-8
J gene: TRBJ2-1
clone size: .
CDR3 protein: CASSPGPDLYNEQFF
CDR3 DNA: TGTGCCAGCAGCCCTGGGCCCGACCTATACAATGAGCAGTTCTTC

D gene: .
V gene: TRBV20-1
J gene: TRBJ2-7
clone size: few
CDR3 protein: CSAIRRLHEQYF
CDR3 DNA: TGCAGTGCAATCCGCAGACTCCACGAGCAGTACTTC

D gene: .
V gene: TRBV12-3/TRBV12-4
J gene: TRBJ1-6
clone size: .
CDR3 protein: CASRVPGSNSPLHF
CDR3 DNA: TGTGCCAGCAGAGTACCTGGGTCTAATTCACCCCTCCACTTT

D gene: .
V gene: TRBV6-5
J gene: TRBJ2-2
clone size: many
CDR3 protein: CASSYSTGELFF
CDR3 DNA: TGTGCCAGCAGTTACTCTACCGGGGAGCTGTTTTTT

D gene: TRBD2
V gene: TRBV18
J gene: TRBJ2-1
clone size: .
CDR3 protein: CASSDAGAGGEQFF
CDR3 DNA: TGTGCCAGCTCAGACGCGGGAGCCGGTGGTGAGCAGTTCTTC

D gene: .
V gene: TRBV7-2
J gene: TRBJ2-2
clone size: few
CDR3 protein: CASSLTWPGELFF
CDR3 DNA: TGTGCCAGCAGCTTAACTTGGCCCGGGGAGCTGTTTTTT

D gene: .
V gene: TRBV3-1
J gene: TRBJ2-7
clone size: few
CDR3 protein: CASSQDEGPSPYEQYF
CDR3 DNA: TGTGCCAGCAGCCAAGATGAAGGCCCAAGCCCTTACGAGCAGTACTTC

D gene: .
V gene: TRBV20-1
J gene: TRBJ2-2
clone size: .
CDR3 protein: CSARGSYTGELFF
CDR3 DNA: TGCAGTGCTCGTGGATCTTACACCGGGGAGCTGTTTTTT

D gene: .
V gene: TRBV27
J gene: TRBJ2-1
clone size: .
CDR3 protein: CASSLDESEYNEQFF
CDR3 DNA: TGTGCCAGCAGTTTAGATGAGTCGGAATACAATGAGCAGTTCTTC

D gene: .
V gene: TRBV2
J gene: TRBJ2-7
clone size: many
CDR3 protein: CASSRDLYEQYF
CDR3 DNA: TGTGCCAGCAGCCGGGATCTCTACGAGCAGTACTTC

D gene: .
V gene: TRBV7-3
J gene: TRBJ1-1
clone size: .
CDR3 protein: CASSLMRVAKNTEAFF
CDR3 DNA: TGTGCCAGCAGCTTAATGAGGGTAGCAAAGAACACTGAAGCTTTCTTT

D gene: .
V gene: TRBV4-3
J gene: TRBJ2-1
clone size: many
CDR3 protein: CASSPLTGIVNEQFF
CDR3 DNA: TGCGCCAGCAGCCCTCTCACGGGAATCGTGAATGAGCAGTTCTTC